This T cell receptor (beta chain) was obtained from a study of human versus mouse CDR3 diversity and MHC coevolution (dated by TCRdb to about 2017). Study-wide context: The immunoSEQ assay was reported to detect one in 200,000 T cells and to minimize amplification bias from multiplex PCR. Three healthy volunteer blood donors made up the human cohort, with one aged 30 to 39, one aged 40 to 50 and one aged 60 to 70 at collection. Across mouse and human samples, the number of valid reads per sample ranged from about 5.5 x 10^6 to 1.8 x 10^7. Human naive CD4 T cell repertoires served as a reference for TCR selection on multiple MHC II alleles, compared against human-TCR-locus transgenic mice with single MHC II.

For this clone: Its antigen remains undetermined. Base qualities are not provided; no much larger clone lies one nucleotide away.

Naive CD4 T cells, defined as CD45RO-negative and CD62L-positive, were isolated from PBMCs by fluorescence-activated cell sorting. About 50 ml of fresh peripheral blood was drawn per donor, and PBMCs were isolated by Ficoll density centrifugation. Cell sorting was carried out on a FACSAria III instrument, and a purity above 95% was achieved for all samples. Overall study results and their limits: Repertoire diversity was not considered directly comparable between humans and mice because human T cells were selected on 5 or 6 MHC II alleles. The largest TCR beta repertoire according to iCHAO1 estimates belonged to humans, at about 1.5 million clonotypes, a result attributed likely to selection by multiple MHC II molecules. On average, humans had more CDR3 deletions and insertions than mice, indicating greater exonuclease and TdT activity. Among all the groups compared, the lowest clonal inequality scores came from most of the three human donors.

The QIAGEN blood and tissue kit was used to extract genomic DNA from the sorted cells, and that DNA was then quantified on a NanoDrop 1000. Using multiplex PCR of genomic DNA, the immunoSEQ platform deep sequenced and quantified the TCR alpha and beta chains. The authors' pipeline ran thus. TCR sequences were annotated using IMGT gene and region definitions. Out-of-frame rearrangements were used as a proxy for the preselection repertoire and compared with in-frame clonotypes. To estimate repertoire size, the study used the iCHAO1 estimator that comes with the immunoSEQ platform. A Gini index, which is based on the Lorenz curve, was applied to in-frame amino acid clonotypes to measure clonal inequality. Shared clonotypes were counted with the intersect function of the R package tcR, and similarity was scored with the Jaccard index. V, J and V-J usage frequencies went into a principal component analysis run with the R prcomp function, with no normalization applied. TCRdb retrieved this table from immuneACCESS and kept in-frame rearrangements only. Not all clones are present; in checked studies, unresolved V genes account for under half, and no reason is known for the remainder. Clone size and the V and J calls come from that table; the DNA yielded D and trimming. The sample table lists 75,000 to 90,000 clones, over 85% of them with a count of one. In total, the top ten clones hold 1.3% of the sample.

The TCR comes from a person aged 30 to 69 in good health. Sequenced material: naive CD4+ T cells from blood. The intended sense of this specimen's cell subset or site label: CD45RO-negative CD62L-positive naive CD4 T cells.

The DNA sequence reads TGCGCCAGCAGCGGGACAGACCGCCAGTTCTTC. Its product reads: CASSGTDRQFF. This sequence uses TRBV5-1 and TRBJ2-1, and TRBD1 matches 7 of the central bases. CDR1 and CDR2, looked up from the germline V gene, are SGHRS and YFSETQ. Trimming accounts for 4 bases at V and 13 bases at J, while the number of junction bases matched to no gene is 5. From the cysteine through the phenylalanine, the CDR3 covers 11 amino acids. Kept here is only the CDR3 DNA, which spans 33 bases and is read in frame from base 1.